The clone carrying this T cell receptor (beta chain) was counted at least ten times. What it recognizes is unknown. The data belong to a study of T cells in Graves' hyperthyroidism and ophthalmopathy. Turning to the study itself: Any treatment followed the collection of peripheral blood at initial diagnosis. General observations from the study: Ophthalmopathy, which appeared later, was predicted by the model a median roughly 6.6 months before onset.

Amplification of TCR beta CDR3 regions used RNA as the template. First-round RT-PCR targeting the TCR CDR3 was performed with the HTBI primer set. TCRdb reprocessed the multiplex PCR reads with MiXCR, giving one entry per CDR3 protein. The sample shows 550,000 to 600,000 distinct CDR3 sequences, over 12% of them seen only once. The CDR3 consists of 15 residues. Trimming took off 3 bases at V and 3 bases at J, with 14 bases between the two ends. Germline V CDR1 and CDR2: MNHNS, SASEGT. Active moderate-to-severe ophthalmopathy, Clinical Activity Score at least 3, NOSPECS at least 4, under 3 months' duration.

This TCR was sampled from a young woman with Graves' ophthalmopathy. This rearrangement joins TRBV6-1 to TRBJ1-2, with D hard to call. Input material: blood. The chain's CDR3 is CASSDWGKVDYGYTF. CDR3 coding DNA: TGTGCCAGCAGTGATTGGGGAAAGGTGGACTATGGCTACACCTTC.